Listed below are T cell receptor beta chains from one sample, sequenced in a study of cytomegalovirus exposure and HLA in healthy donors. Sequencing used immunoSEQ multiplex PCR; TCRdb keeps in-frame clones, though not all of them. The sample holds around 150,000 clones, approximately 72% seen once. What was sequenced was PBMCs. Receptors were obtained from a female donor in good health and CMV-seronegative. Each CDR3 is given with its conserved first and last residue. The D gene is left open where the match is weak. Clone size appears in some rows only: once, few, many, or a class for an expanded clone.

-	TRBV28	14	-	TRBJ2-5	TGTGCCAGCAGTTTAAGAGACAGCCAAGAGACCCAGTACTTC	CASSLRDSQETQYF
TRBD1	TRBV25-1	15	-	TRBJ2-7	TGTGCCAGCAGTTTAGAGACAGGGGACCCCTACGAGCAGTACTTC	CASSLETGDPYEQYF
-	TRBV9	11	-	TRBJ1-1	TGTGCCAGCAGCCCCACAACCCAAGCTTTCTTT	CASSPTTQAFF
-	TRBV7-8	13	few	TRBJ2-4	TGTGCCAGCAGCTTACTAGCCAAAAACATTCAGTACTTC	CASSLLAKNIQYF
-	TRBV19	13	-	TRBJ1-1	TGTGCCAGTAGTGCTACAGCCAACACTGAAGCTTTCTTT	CASSATANTEAFF
-	TRBV7-9	14	-	TRBJ2-7	TGTGCCAGCAGCTTATTTTCGGGGGCCTACGAGCAGTACTTC	CASSLFSGAYEQYF
-	TRBV5-1	15	few	TRBJ1-4	TGCGCCAGCAGCTTGGCGTTTCAGGGAACCGAAAAACTGTTTTTT	CASSLAFQGTEKLFF
-	TRBV12-5	15	-	TRBJ1-1	TGTGCTAGTGGTTCGGGCGCGGGGGGACAAAGTGGGGCTTTCTTT	CASGSGAGGQSGAFF
-	TRBV10-3	13	few	TRBJ1-2	TGTGCCATCAGTGAGTCGCCCGGGATTGGCTACACCTTC	CAISESPGIGYTF
TRBD2	TRBV7-6	15	-	TRBJ2-3	TGTGCCAGCAGCTCGACTAGCGGGGACACAGATACGCAGTATTTT	CASSSTSGDTDTQYF
-	TRBV5-1	18	-	TRBJ2-1	TGCGCCAGCAGCTTAAAACCTCCGGGACTGCAGTCCTACAATGAGCAGTTCTTC	CASSLKPPGLQSYNEQFF
TRBD2	TRBV6-5	15	-	TRBJ2-5	TGTGCCAGCAGCTACGGGGGGGGTCCGGGGGAGACCCAGTACTTC	CASSYGGGPGETQYF
-	TRBV7-3	14	-	TRBJ2-1	TGTGCCAGCAGCTTAGGCGGGTATTACAATGAGCAGTTCTTC	CASSLGGYYNEQFF
TRBD1	TRBV29-1	15	-	TRBJ2-5	TGCAGCGTTGCCCCCATACAGGGGACGGGAGAGACCCAGTACTTC	CSVAPIQGTGETQYF
-	TRBV2	15	-	TRBJ2-7	TGTGCCAGCAGCGTAGACTCCGGGGGATGGAGCGAGCAGTACTTC	CASSVDSGGWSEQYF
-	TRBV7-3	15	once	TRBJ2-3	TGTGCCAGCAGCCGAAGAGGACAGACCACAGATACGCAGTATTTT	CASSRRGQTTDTQYF